Reported below is one T cell receptor (beta chain). Its antigen is currently unknown. The data originate from a study of a mutant IDH1 vaccine in newly diagnosed glioma. Study details: Eight vaccine injections were given to patients in weeks 1, 3, 5, 7, 11, 15, 19 and 23. The study started vaccination 4-6 weeks after radiotherapy alone, or with temozolomide cycles. The earlier regimen, radiotherapy, temozolomide, or both, was most often both. Study-level points and caveats: There were vaccine-induced immune responses in roughly 92% of the patients.

Sequencing was performed with immunoSEQ multiplex PCR; in TCRdb, only in-frame clones are kept and a portion is missing. The data show about 60,000 clones, less than 85% seen once. Noted time point: week 11, during vaccination. Doses consisted of 300 ug of mutant IDH1 20-mer peptide each, paired with topical imiquimod. The CDR3 is 16 amino acids. Trimming shortened V by 0 bases and J by 6 bases, and 19 bases separated the two germline ends. Germline lookup yields CDR1 SGHDT and CDR2 YYEEEE. This TCR derives from a man younger than 40 with glioma. The genes are TRBV5-6 and TRBJ2-7; perhaps TRBD1 as D (6 bases). Sample: PBMCs, taken from a glioma patient whose treatment included an IDH1 peptide vaccine. The CDR3 region has the DNA TGTGCCAGCAGCTTGGTGGGACACGTCTCTTCGGGCGAGCAGTACTTC. It translates to CASSLVGHVSSGEQYF.